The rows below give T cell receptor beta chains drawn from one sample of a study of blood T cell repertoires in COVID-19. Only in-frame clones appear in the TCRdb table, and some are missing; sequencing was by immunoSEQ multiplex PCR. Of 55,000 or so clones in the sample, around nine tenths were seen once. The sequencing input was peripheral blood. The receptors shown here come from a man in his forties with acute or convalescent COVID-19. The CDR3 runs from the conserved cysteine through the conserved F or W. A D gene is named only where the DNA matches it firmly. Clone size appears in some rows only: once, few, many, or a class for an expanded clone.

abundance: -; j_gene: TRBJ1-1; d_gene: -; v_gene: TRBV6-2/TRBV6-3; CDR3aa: CASSWGQGNTEAFF; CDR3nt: TGTGCCAGCAGTTGGGGCCAGGGGAACACTGAAGCTTTCTTT
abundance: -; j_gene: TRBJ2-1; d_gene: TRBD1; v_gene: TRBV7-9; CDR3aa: CASSSQGGEQFF; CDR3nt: TGTGCCAGCAGCTCACAGGGGGGTGAGCAGTTCTTC
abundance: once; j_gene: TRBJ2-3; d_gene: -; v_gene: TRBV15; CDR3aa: CATSRGTAETDTQYF; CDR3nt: TGTGCCACCAGCAGGGGTACGGCGGAGACAGATACGCAGTATTTT
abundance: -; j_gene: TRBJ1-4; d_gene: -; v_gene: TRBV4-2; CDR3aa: CASSQAQGNDEKLFF; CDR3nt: TGTGCCAGCAGCCAAGCACAGGGAAACGATGAAAAACTGTTTTTT
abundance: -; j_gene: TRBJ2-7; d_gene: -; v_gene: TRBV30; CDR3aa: CAWSDLAEGSYEQYF; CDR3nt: TGTGCCTGGAGTGACTTAGCGGAGGGGTCCTACGAGCAGTACTTC
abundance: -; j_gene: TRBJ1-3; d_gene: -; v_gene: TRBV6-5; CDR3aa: CASSYQNTIYF; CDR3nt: TGTGCCAGCAGTTACCAGAACACCATATATTTT
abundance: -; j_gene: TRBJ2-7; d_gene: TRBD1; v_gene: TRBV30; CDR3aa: CAWSLQRTGGSYEQYF; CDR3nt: TGTGCCTGGAGCCTCCAGAGGACAGGGGGATCCTACGAGCAGTACTTC
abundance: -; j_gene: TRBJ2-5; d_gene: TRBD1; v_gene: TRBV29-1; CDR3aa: CSAKGTGGRETQYF; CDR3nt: TGCAGCGCGAAGGGGACAGGGGGCCGGGAGACCCAGTACTTC
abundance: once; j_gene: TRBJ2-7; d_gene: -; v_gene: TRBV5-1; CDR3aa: CASSVLDSSYEQYF; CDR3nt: TGCGCCAGCAGCGTCCTAGACAGCTCCTACGAGCAGTACTTC
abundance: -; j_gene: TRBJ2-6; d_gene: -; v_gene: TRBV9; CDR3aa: CASSSGANVLTF; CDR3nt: TGTGCCAGCTCTTCTGGGGCCAACGTCCTGACTTTC
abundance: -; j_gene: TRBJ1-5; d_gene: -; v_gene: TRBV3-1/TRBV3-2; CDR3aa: CASSQGDGRGNQPQHF; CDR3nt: TGTGCCAGCAGCCAAGGAGACGGCCGGGGCAATCAGCCCCAGCATTTT
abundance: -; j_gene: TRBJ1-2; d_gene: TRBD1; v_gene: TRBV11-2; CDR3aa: CASSSLVGQGTYGYTF; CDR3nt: TGTGCCAGCAGCTCATTAGTTGGACAGGGGACCTATGGCTACACCTTC
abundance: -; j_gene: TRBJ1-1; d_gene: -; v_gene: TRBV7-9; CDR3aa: CASSAGLPNTEAFF; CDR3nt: TGTGCCAGCAGCGCAGGATTGCCGAACACTGAAGCTTTCTTT
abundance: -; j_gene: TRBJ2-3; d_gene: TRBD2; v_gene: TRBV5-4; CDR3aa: CASSLGLAGETQYF; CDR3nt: TGTGCCAGCAGCTTGGGACTAGCGGGAGAGACGCAGTATTTT
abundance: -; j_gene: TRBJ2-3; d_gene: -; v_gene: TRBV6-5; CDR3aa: CASSQGTTDTQYF; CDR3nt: TGTGCCAGCAGCCAGGGCACCACAGATACGCAGTATTTT
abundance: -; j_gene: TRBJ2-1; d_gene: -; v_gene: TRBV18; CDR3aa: CASSPPSIDEQFF; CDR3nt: TGTGCCAGCTCACCACCGTCTATAGATGAGCAGTTCTTC
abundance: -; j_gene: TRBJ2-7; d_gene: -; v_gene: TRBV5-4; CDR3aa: CASSLSTYEQYF; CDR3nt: TGTGCCAGCAGCTTGTCAACCTACGAGCAGTACTTC
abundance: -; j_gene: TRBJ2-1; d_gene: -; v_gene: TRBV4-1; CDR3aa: CASSRLAAGGGYNEQFF; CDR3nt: TGCGCCAGCAGCCGTCTGGCAGCGGGTGGTGGGTACAATGAGCAGTTCTTC
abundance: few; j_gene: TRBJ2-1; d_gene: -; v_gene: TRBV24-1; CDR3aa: CASAGRVNEQFF; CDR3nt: TGTGCCTCAGCGGGCCGTGTCAATGAGCAGTTCTTC
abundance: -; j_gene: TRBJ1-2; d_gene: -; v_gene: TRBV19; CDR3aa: CASGDYGYTF; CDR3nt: TGTGCCAGCGGGGACTATGGCTACACCTTC
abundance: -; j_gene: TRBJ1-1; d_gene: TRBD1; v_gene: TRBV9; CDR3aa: CASSGGGLDTEAFF; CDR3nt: TGTGCCAGCAGCGGAGGGGGCCTGGACACTGAAGCTTTCTTT
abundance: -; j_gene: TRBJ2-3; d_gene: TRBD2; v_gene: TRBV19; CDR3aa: CASSPRRTGGRAVDTQYF; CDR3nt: TGTGCCAGTAGTCCCCGACGTACGGGCGGGAGGGCTGTAGATACGCAGTATTTT
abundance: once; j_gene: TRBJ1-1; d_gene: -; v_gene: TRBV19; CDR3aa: CASSIKAGRAKTEAFF; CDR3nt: TGTGCCAGTAGTATAAAGGCAGGGCGAGCAAAAACTGAAGCTTTCTTT
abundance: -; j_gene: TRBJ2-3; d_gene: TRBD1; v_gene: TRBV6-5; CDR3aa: CASSLSPTGADTQYF; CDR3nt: TGTGCCAGCAGTCTTAGTCCGACAGGGGCAGATACGCAGTATTTT
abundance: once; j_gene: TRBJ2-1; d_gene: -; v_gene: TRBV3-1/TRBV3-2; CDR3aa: CASGRTDNEQFF; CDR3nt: TGTGCCAGCGGAAGGACAGACAATGAGCAGTTCTTC
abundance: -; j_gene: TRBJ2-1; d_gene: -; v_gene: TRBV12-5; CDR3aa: CASGGGGSSYNEQFF; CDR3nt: TGTGCTAGTGGTGGGGGCGGCAGCTCCTACAATGAGCAGTTCTTC
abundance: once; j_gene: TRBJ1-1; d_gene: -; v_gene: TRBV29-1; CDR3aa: CSVERGGGNTEAFF; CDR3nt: TGCAGCGTTGAGAGGGGAGGGGGGAACACTGAAGCTTTCTTT
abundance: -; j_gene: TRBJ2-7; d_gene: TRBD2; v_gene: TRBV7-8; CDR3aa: CATGTTPYEQYF; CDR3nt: TGTGCCACCGGGACTACCCCCTACGAGCAGTACTTC
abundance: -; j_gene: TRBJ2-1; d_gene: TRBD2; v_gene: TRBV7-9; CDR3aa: CASSLGLLKREQFF; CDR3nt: TGTGCCAGCAGCTTGGGACTACTGAAACGTGAGCAGTTCTTC
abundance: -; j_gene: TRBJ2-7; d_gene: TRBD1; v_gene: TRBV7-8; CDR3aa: CASSLNTATGGMHSYEQYF; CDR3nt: TGTGCCAGCAGCTTAAATACGGCCACAGGGGGAATGCACTCCTACGAGCAGTACTTC
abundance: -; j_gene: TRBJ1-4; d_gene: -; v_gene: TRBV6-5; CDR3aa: CASSYSGRGREKLFF; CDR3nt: TGTGCCAGCAGTTACTCAGGGAGGGGCCGGGAAAAACTGTTTTTT
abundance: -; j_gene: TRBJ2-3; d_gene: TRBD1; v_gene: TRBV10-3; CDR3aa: CAITPGGPSTDTQYF; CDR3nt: TGTGCCATCACCCCAGGGGGCCCTAGCACAGATACGCAGTATTTT
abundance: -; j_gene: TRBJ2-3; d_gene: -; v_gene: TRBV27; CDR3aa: CASKYTDTQYF; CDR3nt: TGTGCCAGCAAATACACAGATACGCAGTATTTT
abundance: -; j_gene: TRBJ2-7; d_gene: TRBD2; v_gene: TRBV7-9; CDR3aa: CASSSGLDEQYF; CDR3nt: TGTGCCAGCAGCTCGGGACTAGACGAGCAGTACTTC
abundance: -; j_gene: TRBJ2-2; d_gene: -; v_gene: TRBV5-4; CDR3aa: CASSSGVNTGELFF; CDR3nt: TGTGCCAGCAGCTCCGGAGTGAACACCGGGGAGCTGTTTTTT
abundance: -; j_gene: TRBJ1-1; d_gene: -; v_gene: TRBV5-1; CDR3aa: CASSLGVGLPDTEAFF; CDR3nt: TGCGCCAGCAGCTTGGGAGTGGGCCTCCCGGACACTGAAGCTTTCTTT
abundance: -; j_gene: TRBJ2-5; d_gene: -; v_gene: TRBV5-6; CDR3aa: CASSPTEQETQYF; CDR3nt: TGTGCCAGCAGCCCTACAGAACAAGAGACCCAGTACTTC
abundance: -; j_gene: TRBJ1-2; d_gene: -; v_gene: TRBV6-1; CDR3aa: CASSEGGTANGGYTF; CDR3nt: TGTGCCAGCAGTGAAGGAGGAACGGCAAACGGTGGCTACACCTTC
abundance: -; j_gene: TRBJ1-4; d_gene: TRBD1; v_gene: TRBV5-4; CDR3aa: CASSFRGQGAGKLFF; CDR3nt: TGTGCCAGCAGCTTCCGCGGACAGGGGGCTGGAAAACTGTTTTTT
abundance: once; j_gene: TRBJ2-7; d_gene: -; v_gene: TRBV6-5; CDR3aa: CASSSTGFSYEQYF; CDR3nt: TGTGCCAGCAGTTCGACAGGTTTTAGCTACGAGCAGTACTTC
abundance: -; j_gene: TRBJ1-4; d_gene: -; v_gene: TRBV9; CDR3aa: CASSVPGKKLFF; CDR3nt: TGTGCCAGCAGCGTACCGGGGAAAAAACTGTTTTTT
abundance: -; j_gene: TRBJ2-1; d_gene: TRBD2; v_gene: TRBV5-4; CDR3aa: CASSSGLSNSYNEQFF; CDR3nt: TGTGCCAGCAGCTCGGGACTATCTAATTCCTACAATGAGCAGTTCTTC
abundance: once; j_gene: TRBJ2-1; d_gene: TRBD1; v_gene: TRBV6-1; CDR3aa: CASSDRDRSWSEQFF; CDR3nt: TGTGCCAGCAGTGACCGGGACAGGAGCTGGTCTGAGCAGTTCTTC
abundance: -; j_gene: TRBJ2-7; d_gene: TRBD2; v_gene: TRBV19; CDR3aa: CASRRSAGAYEQYF; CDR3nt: TGTGCCAGTAGAAGAAGCGCGGGAGCCTACGAGCAGTACTTC
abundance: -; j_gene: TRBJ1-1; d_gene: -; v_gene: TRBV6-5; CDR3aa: CASSPSMETEAFF; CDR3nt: TGTGCCAGCAGCCCCTCTATGGAGACTGAAGCTTTCTTT
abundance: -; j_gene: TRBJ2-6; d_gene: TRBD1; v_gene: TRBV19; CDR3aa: CALPNGQGASGANVLTF; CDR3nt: TGTGCCCTACCCAACGGACAGGGGGCTTCTGGGGCCAACGTCCTGACTTTC
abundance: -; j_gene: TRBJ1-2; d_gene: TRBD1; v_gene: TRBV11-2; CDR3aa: CASSPRTGGVGYTF; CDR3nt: TGTGCCAGCAGCCCCAGGACAGGCGGGGTTGGCTACACCTTC
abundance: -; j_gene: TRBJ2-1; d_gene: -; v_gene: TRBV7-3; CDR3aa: CASSANDNEQFF; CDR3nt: TGTGCCAGCAGCGCTAACGACAATGAGCAGTTCTTC
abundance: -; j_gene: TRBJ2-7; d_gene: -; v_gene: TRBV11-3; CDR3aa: CASSQELEQYF; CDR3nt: TGTGCCAGCAGCCAAGAGCTGGAGCAGTACTTC
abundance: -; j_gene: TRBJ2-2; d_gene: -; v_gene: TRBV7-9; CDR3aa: CASSRVGGVNTGELFF; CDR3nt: TGTGCCAGCAGCCGAGTCGGCGGGGTGAACACCGGGGAGCTGTTTTTT
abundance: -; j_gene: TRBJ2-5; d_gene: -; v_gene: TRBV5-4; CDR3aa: CASRTWDTQETQYF; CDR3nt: TGTGCCAGCAGAACTTGGGACACCCAAGAGACCCAGTACTTC
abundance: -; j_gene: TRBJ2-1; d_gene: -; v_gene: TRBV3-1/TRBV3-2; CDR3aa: CASSQSESRFF; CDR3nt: TGTGCCAGCAGCCAGTCGGAGAGCCGGTTCTTC
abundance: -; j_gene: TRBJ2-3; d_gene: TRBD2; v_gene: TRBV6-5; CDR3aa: CASRTSGSTDTQYF; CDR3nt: TGTGCCAGCAGGACTAGCGGGAGTACAGATACGCAGTATTTT
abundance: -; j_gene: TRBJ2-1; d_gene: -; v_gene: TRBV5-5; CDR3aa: CASSPGLASIEQFF; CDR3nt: TGTGCCAGCAGCCCCGGGCTAGCGAGTATTGAGCAGTTCTTC